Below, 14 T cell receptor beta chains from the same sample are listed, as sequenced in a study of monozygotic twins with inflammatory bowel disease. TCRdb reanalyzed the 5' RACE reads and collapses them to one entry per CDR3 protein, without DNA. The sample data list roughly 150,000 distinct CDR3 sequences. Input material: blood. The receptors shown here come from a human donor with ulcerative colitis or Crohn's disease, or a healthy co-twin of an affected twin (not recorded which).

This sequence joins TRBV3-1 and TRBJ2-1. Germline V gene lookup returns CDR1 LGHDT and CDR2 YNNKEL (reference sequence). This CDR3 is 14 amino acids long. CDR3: CASSQVGRINEQFF.

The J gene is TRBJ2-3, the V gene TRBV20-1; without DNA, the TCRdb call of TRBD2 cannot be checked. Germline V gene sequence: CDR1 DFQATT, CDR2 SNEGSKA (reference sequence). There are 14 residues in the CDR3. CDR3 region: CSAGQRGAADTQYF.

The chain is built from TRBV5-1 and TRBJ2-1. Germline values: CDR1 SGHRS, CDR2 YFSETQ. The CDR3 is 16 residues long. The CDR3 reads CASSSPIVGPYNEQFF.

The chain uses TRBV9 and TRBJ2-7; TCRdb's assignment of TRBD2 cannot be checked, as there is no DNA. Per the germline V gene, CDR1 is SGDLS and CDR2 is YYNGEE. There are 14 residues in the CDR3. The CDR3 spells CASSVGRATYEQYF.

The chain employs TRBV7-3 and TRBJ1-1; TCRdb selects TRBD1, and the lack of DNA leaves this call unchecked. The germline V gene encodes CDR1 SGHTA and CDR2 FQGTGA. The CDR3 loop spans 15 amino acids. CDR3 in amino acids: CASSLKTGGGTEAFF.

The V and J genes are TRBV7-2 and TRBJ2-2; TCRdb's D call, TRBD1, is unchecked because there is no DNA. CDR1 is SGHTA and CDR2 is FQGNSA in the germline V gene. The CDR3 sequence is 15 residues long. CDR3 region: CASSSGQGYTGELFF.

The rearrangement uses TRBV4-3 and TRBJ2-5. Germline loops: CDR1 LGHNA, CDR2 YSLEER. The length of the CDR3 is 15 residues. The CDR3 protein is CASSQDFGYQETQYF.

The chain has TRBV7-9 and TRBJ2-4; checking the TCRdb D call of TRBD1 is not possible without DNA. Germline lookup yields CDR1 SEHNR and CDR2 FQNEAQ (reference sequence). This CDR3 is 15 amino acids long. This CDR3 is CASSLRELAKNMQYF.

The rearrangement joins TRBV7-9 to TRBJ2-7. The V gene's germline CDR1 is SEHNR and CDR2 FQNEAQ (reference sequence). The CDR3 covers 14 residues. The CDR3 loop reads CASSLTFEPSEQYF.

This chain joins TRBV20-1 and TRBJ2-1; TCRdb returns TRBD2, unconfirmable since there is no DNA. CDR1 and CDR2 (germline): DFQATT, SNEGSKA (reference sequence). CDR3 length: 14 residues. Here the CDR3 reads CSATRSSRYNEQFF.

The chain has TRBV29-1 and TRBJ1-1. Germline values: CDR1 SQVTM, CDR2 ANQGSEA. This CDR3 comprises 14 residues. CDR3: CSVSPRGGNTEAFF.

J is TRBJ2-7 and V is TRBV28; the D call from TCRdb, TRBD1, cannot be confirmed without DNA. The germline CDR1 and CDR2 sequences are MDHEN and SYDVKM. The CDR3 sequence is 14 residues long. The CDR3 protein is CASSTPRDSYEQYF.

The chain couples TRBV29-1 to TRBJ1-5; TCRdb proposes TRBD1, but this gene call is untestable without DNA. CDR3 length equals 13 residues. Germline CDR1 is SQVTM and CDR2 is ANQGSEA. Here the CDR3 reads CSVLQGFDQPQHF.

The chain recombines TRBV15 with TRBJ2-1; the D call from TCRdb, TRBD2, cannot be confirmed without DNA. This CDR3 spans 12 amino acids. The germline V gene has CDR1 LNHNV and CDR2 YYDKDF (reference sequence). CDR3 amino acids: CATLAGSDEQFF.